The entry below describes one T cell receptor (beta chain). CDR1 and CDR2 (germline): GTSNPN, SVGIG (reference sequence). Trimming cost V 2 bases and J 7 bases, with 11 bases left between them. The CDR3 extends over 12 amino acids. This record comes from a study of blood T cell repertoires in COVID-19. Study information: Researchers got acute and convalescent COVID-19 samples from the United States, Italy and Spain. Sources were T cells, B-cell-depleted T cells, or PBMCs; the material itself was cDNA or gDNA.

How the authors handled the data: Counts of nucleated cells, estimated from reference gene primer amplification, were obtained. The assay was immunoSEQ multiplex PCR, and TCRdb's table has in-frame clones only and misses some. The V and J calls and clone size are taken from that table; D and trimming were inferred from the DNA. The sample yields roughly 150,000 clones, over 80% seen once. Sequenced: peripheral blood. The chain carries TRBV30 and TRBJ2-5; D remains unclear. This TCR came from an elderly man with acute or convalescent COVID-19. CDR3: CAWSLVSGTQYF. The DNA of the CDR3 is TGTGCCTGGAGTCTTGTTTCGGGGACCCAGTACTTC.